This passage covers 7 T cell receptor beta chains from one sample sequenced in a study of T-cell memory formation after mild COVID-19 (dated by TCRdb to the early 2020s). Receptors were amplified or captured by 5' RACE. For sequencing, an Illumina NovaSeq 6000 was employed. TCRdb cleaned the public reads at Q25 with fastp, built clones with MiXCR and kept in-frame beta chains. Rows matching on CDR3 protein sequence are summarized as one entry with the most common DNA and genes. This sample is represented by about 560,000 distinct CDR3 sequences; less than 25% of them were singletons. About 8.4% of the sample lies in the top ten. The specimen sequenced was PBMCs or a T cell subset sorted from them (not recorded which). The receptors here all came from an adult woman who had mild COVID-19 (a few samples of this study predate the infection). The sample titles of this study are shuffled in the database, so cell type and time point are left out; the donor was told from shared clones.

In this sample, this clonotype turned up a few times. The chain employs TRBV6-1 and TRBJ1-3, with D unclear. Germline CDR1 reads MNHNS; CDR2 reads SASEGT. This CDR3 contains 15 residues. The V gene lost 6 bases and the J gene lost 0 bases, with 12 bases spanning the gap. CDR3 in DNA: TGTGCCAGCAGCCTCCTGACTCCCTCTGGAAACACCATATATTTT. It specifies CASSLLTPSGNTIYF.

The table lists this clonotype with a few counts. This sequence joins TRBV3-1 and TRBJ2-2, with 7 bases matching TRBD2. This CDR3 has 17 residues. Germline CDR1 is LGHDT and CDR2 is YNNKEL (reference sequence). V shed 4 bases, J shed 5 bases, and the junction held 13 bases outside the gene matches. The CDR3 nucleotides read TGTGCCAGCAGCCCCCGGTCAGCGGGACCTTTAACCGGGGAGCTGTTTTTT. It yields the protein CASSPRSAGPLTGELFF.

The chain uses TRBV12-5 and TRBJ2-5, with a weak D call TRBD1 (6 bases). This CDR3 contains 17 residues. Trimming stripped 2 bases from V and 5 bases from J, with 21 bases between. Germline V gene sequence: CDR1 LGHNT, CDR2 FRNRAP. CDR3 nucleotides: TGTGCTAGTGGTTTGTCAACCCGAGGGGGTATATGGGAGACCCAGTACTTC. It encodes CASGLSTRGGIWETQYF. The full variable domain, with the rest looked up from reference TRBV12-5 and TRBJ2-5, is DARVTQTPRHKVTEMGQEVTMRCQPILGHNTVFWYRQTMMQGLELLAYFRNRAPLDDSGMPKDRFSAEMPDATLATLKIQPSEPRDSAVYFCASGLSTRGGIWETQYFGPGTRLLVL.

This clonotype has just a few counts. V is TRBV18 and J is TRBJ2-7; D possibly matches TRBD1 or TRBD2 (5 bases each). CDR3 length: 15 residues. CDR1 is KGHSH, CDR2 LQKENI, per germline. The V end lost 3 bases, the J end lost 2 bases, and 14 bases lay between the germline ends. CDR3 nucleotide sequence: TGTGCCAGCTCACCGCAAGGGACCCTGCCCTACGAGCAGTACTTC. It specifies CASSPQGTLPYEQYF.

This clonotype was seen more than once but under ten times. The chain carries TRBV5-1 and TRBJ1-6, with a tentative D call TRBD1 (5 bases). Deletions cut 4 bases from V and 7 bases from J, with 15 bases between. The CDR3 is 15 residues long. Germline V gene lookup returns CDR1 SGHRS and CDR2 YFSETQ. The CDR3 sequence: CASSTGQGGNSPLHF. The CDR3 region has the DNA TGCGCCAGCAGCACGGGGCAGGGTGGAAATTCACCCCTCCACTTT.

The chain is built from TRBV9 and TRBJ2-1; 8 nucleotides agree with TRBD2. The V gene end was trimmed by 1 base and the J gene end by 3 bases; junction bases not matched to a gene: 3. The CDR3 is 15 amino acids. CDR1 and CDR2 from the germline V gene are SGDLS and YYNGEE. CDR3 sequence (DNA): TGTGCCAGCAGCGTAACTAGCGGAGGCTACAATGAGCAGTTCTTC. This encodes CASSVTSGGYNEQFF.

The rearrangement joins TRBV6-2 or TRBV6-3 to TRBJ1-1, with TRBD1 matching over 9 bases. From germline, CDR1 is MNHEY and CDR2 SVGEGT. The CDR3 length is 13 residues. Trimming at V came to 6 bases and at J to 11 bases, leaving 10 bases not matched to a gene. The CDR3 nucleotides read TGTGCCAGCAGAGAACCCGGGACAGGGAATGCTTTCTTT. Encoded protein: CASREPGTGNAFF.